These 3 T cell receptor beta chains were sequenced from one sample in a study of T cells in Graves' hyperthyroidism and ophthalmopathy. Amplification yielded TCR beta CDR3 regions, with RNA transcripts as the source. Using the HTBI primer set, a first-round RT-PCR was run on the TCR CDR3. TCRdb re-called the multiplex PCR reads with MiXCR, one entry per CDR3 protein. The sample carries more than 600,000 distinct CDR3 sequences, less than 20% recorded once. Sequenced sample: blood. Receptors were obtained from a man younger than 35 with Graves' hyperthyroidism.

This clonotype was seen more than once but under ten times. This chain links TRBV13 with TRBJ1-1; possibly TRBD1 for D (6 bases). V was clipped by 5 bases and J by 11 bases, with 18 bases between them. The germline CDR1 and CDR2 sequences are PRHDT and FYEKMQ (reference sequence). This CDR3 is built from 13 residues. CDR3 protein: CASSPSMTGWAFF. CDR3 coding DNA: TGTGCCAGCAGCCCCTCTATGACAGGTTGGGCTTTCTTT.

This clonotype was observed many times. The chain is built from TRBV12-3 or TRBV12-4 and TRBJ2-5; 11 bases agree with TRBD2. The CDR3 loop spans 14 amino acids. J gave up 3 bases and V 7 bases, and 4 bases lay outside the gene matches. CDR3 in amino acids: CASTPLAGEETQYF. CDR3 nucleotides: TGTGCCAGCACCCCACTAGCGGGAGAAGAGACCCAGTACTTC.

This clonotype was seen once. V and J are TRBV25-1 and TRBJ2-5; D remains ambiguous. Germline CDR1 MGHDK, CDR2 SYGVNS. The CDR3 extends over 14 amino acids. V was cut by 3 bases and J by 1 base, with 9 bases left in between. The CDR3 loop reads CASSDLRTQETQYF. The DNA for the CDR3 is TGTGCCAGCAGTGATCTGAGAACCCAAGAGACCCAGTACTTC.